These 30 T cell receptor beta chains were sequenced from one sample in a study of T-cell reconstitution after alpha-beta-depleted transplantation in children (dated by TCRdb to the mid-2010s). Libraries were made using PCR. Sequencing instrument: Illumina HiSeq 2500. TCR libraries were prepared with molecular barcoding, using unique molecular identifiers to normalize TCRbeta repertoire quantification. TCRdb handled the public reads itself, with Q25 trimming in fastp and clone calling in MiXCR, and kept productive beta chains. Rows are unified per CDR3 protein, each entry keeping the most common DNA and genes. The sample contains some 240,000 distinct CDR3 sequences, approximately 9.7% of them found a single time. Clones ranked in the top ten supply about 5.4% of the sample. Sequenced here: PBMCs from the stem cell graft donor, sampled from the stem cell graft. The receptors derive from a human donor who donated a stem cell graft to a child with SCID.

The table lists this clonotype with many counts. The V gene is TRBV29-1, the J gene TRBJ1-6; D call uncertain. The CDR3 has 13 residues. Germline V gene lookup returns CDR1 SQVTM and CDR2 ANQGSEA. Trimming took off 6 bases at V and 7 bases at J, with 13 bases between the two ends. The CDR3 loop is CSVGVGKNSPLHF. Written as DNA, the CDR3 is TGCAGCGTCGGGGTGGGTAAAAATTCACCCCTCCACTTT.

In this sample, this clonotype turned up many times. The gene calls are TRBV7-2 and TRBJ2-7; no definite D call. Germline CDR1 is SGHTA and CDR2 is FQGNSA. The CDR3 is made up of 14 amino acids. V lost 0 bases, J lost 7 bases, and 13 bases lay in between. CDR3 sequence reads: CASSLATRTREQYF. CDR3 nucleotides: TGTGCCAGCAGCTTAGCGACCAGAACGAGGGAGCAGTACTTC.

This clonotype was detected many times. J is TRBJ1-6 and V is TRBV30; D is unclear. The V end was cut by 3 bases, the J end by 8 bases, with 8 bases between. CDR3 length: 12 amino acids. CDR1 is GTSNPN and CDR2 is SVGIG in the germline V gene (reference sequence). For the CDR3, the DNA is TGTGCCTGGAGGACCCGGGATTCACCCCTCCACTTT. Translating it yields CAWRTRDSPLHF.

This clonotype occurred many times. The chain recombines TRBV3-1 with TRBJ1-5; TRBD1 matches at 9 bases. The CDR3 length is 16 residues. Germline V gene sequence: CDR1 LGHDT, CDR2 YNNKEL (reference sequence). Losses at the gene ends were 4 bases for V and 5 bases for J; bases not matched to a gene: 9. CDR3 nucleotides: TGTGCCAGCAGCCCTTCCCGGGGACAGGGATATCAGCCCCAGCATTTT. Its translation: CASSPSRGQGYQPQHF.

This chain connects TRBV18 to TRBJ2-6; D gene unclear. There are 14 residues in the CDR3. V dropped 5 bases and J dropped 2 bases, with 7 bases sitting between them. Germline loops: CDR1 KGHSH, CDR2 LQKENI. CDR3 bases: TGTGCCAGCTCATCAGGACCTGGGGCCAACGTCCTGACTTTC. Translating it yields CASSSGPGANVLTF.

This clonotype was seen repeatedly, ten times or more. The gene calls are TRBV6-1 and TRBJ2-3, with D maybe TRBD2 (6 bases). The CDR3 loop spans 14 amino acids. The germline V gene has CDR1 MNHNS and CDR2 SASEGT. Trimming cost V 8 bases and J 2 bases, with 14 bases left between them. CDR3 DNA: TGTGCCAGCGGCAAAGCGGGTTTCACAGATACGCAGTATTTT. As protein: CASGKAGFTDTQYF.

The table lists this clonotype with many counts. The V and J genes are TRBV5-6 and TRBJ1-5; D is ambiguous. Germline assignment: CDR1 SGHDT and CDR2 YYEEEE. The CDR3 has 15 residues. V shed 0 bases and J shed 4 bases, with 11 bases lying between them. This CDR3 is CASSLVRGWNQPQHF. In DNA form, the CDR3 reads TGTGCCAGCAGCTTGGTTCGGGGATGGAATCAGCCCCAGCATTTT.

This clonotype was counted many times. V and J are TRBV6-1 and TRBJ1-5, with D possibly matching TRBD1 (6 bases). The CDR3 runs 15 residues. The germline gives CDR1 MNHNS, CDR2 SASEGT. V dropped 6 bases and J dropped 0 bases, with 12 bases sitting between them. In DNA, the CDR3 is TGTGCCAGCAGCGCCACAGGGTATAGCAATCAGCCCCAGCATTTT. Translation: CASSATGYSNQPQHF.

This clonotype was seen ten or more times. The chain is built from TRBV4-2 and TRBJ2-1; 8 bases map to TRBD1. This CDR3 is 14 amino acids long. The germline V gene has CDR1 LGHNA and CDR2 YNFKEQ. J was trimmed by 9 bases and V by 3 bases; bases with no gene match: 7. DNA for the CDR3: TGTGCCAGCAGCCAGTCGGACAGGGCGGTTGAGCAGTTCTTC. It specifies CASSQSDRAVEQFF.

This clonotype was seen only once. This chain uses TRBV4-1 with TRBJ2-1; 13 positions agree with TRBD2. V shed 4 bases and J 0 bases; nucleotides not matched to a gene: 15. This CDR3 has 21 residues. Germline-derived CDR1 and CDR2 are MGHRA and YSYEKL. DNA of the CDR3: TGCGCCAGCAGCCTGAAGCGGGTGGCGACTAGCGGGGGGAGCTCCTACAATGAGCAGTTCTTC. It is translated as CASSLKRVATSGGSSYNEQFF.

This clonotype was counted ten times or more. V and J are TRBV20-1 and TRBJ1-5; D remains unclear. The CDR3 contains 14 residues. Germline CDR1 DFQATT, CDR2 SNEGSKA (reference sequence). Trimming took 3 bases from V and 11 from J, leaving 20 bases between them. This CDR3 reads CSASSGSRGGTQHF. The CDR3 region has the DNA TGCAGTGCTAGTTCTGGCAGCCGGGGTGGGACCCAGCATTTT.

This clonotype was recorded many times. V gene TRBV20-1 combines with J gene TRBJ2-4; no clear D gene. The germline V gene encodes CDR1 DFQATT and CDR2 SNEGSKA (reference sequence). This CDR3 comprises 15 residues. Trimming cost V 3 bases and J 0 bases, with 12 bases left between them. CDR3 region: CSASLAQIAKNIQYF. The CDR3 DNA follows: TGCAGTGCTAGTCTGGCCCAGATAGCCAAAAACATTCAGTACTTC.

This chain connects TRBV20-1 to TRBJ2-7; the D is unclear. CDR1 DFQATT and CDR2 SNEGSKA come from the germline V gene (reference sequence). This CDR3 has 14 amino acids. CDR3 nucleotides: TGCACCTGCAGTAGGGCGGCATACTCCTACGAGCAGTACTTC. Translating gives CTCSRAAYSYEQYF.

This clonotype was detected ten times or more. J is TRBJ1-1 and V is TRBV7-9; no definite D call. V shed 4 bases and J shed 5 bases, with 14 bases lying between them. This CDR3 has 14 amino acids. CDR1 and CDR2 from the germline V gene are SEHNR and FQNEAQ (reference sequence). CDR3 in amino acids: CASSSWRGGTEAFF. The CDR3 bases are TGTGCCAGCAGCTCGTGGCGGGGAGGGACTGAAGCTTTCTTT.

Notes on this clonotype: A much bigger clone sits one base away, suggesting this may be a read error. The rearrangement joins TRBV5-6 to TRBJ2-1; 11 bases fit TRBD2. The CDR3 contains 18 residues. Germline assignment: CDR1 SGHDT and CDR2 YYEEEE. The CDR3 coding sequence is TGTGCCAGCAGGCGTTTGGCTCCGACTAGCGGGGCCTACAATGAGCATTTCTTC. Translation gives CASRRLAPTSGAYNEHFF.

This clonotype was recorded many times. The J gene is TRBJ2-7, the V gene TRBV5-5; D is unresolved. The V gene's germline CDR1 is SGHKS and CDR2 YYEKEE (reference sequence). There are 13 residues in the CDR3. Trimming took off 1 base at V and 4 bases at J, with 9 bases between the two ends. The CDR3 is CASSLYREYEQYF. CDR3 coding DNA: TGTGCCAGCAGCTTGTACCGTGAGTACGAGCAGTACTTC.

This clonotype has a count of ten or more. The J gene is TRBJ1-3, the V gene TRBV28; the D is unclear. CDR3 length: 18 amino acids. V shed 5 bases and J shed 0 bases, with 20 bases lying between them. Germline assignment: CDR1 MDHEN and CDR2 SYDVKM. The CDR3 protein is CASSPPHGRTYSGNTIYF. CDR3 coding DNA: TGTGCCAGCAGTCCACCCCACGGGAGGACCTACTCTGGAAACACCATATATTTT.

This clonotype was seen at least ten times. The chain joins TRBV20-1 to TRBJ2-4; TRBD2 is a possible D gene (5 bases). The CDR3 consists of 12 residues. Germline-derived CDR1 and CDR2 are DFQATT and SNEGSKA (reference sequence). Trimming cost V 1 base and J 4 bases, with 5 bases left between them. The CDR3 bases are TGCAGTGCTAGAGGCGGGAAAAACATTCAGTACTTC. As protein: CSARGGKNIQYF.

This clonotype showed up many times. CDR3 DNA: TGTGCCATCAGTGAGTCGGTTGGCCTTTACTCTGGAAACACCATATATTTT. Translated, it gives CAISESVGLYSGNTIYF. The chain links TRBV10-3 to TRBJ1-3; D is undetermined. Trimming removed 0 bases at V and 0 bases at J, with 12 bases between. Germline V gene sequence: CDR1 ENHRY, CDR2 SYGVKD. The CDR3 contains 17 residues.

At least ten counts were recorded for this clonotype. The chain uses TRBV28 and TRBJ1-6; a possible D gene is TRBD1 (5 bases). This CDR3 is built from 15 residues. The germline V gene encodes CDR1 MDHEN and CDR2 SYDVKM. V lost 3 bases, J lost 6 bases, and 12 bases lay in between. The CDR3 here is CASSLDTGGNSPLHF. In DNA form, the CDR3 reads TGTGCCAGCAGTTTGGACACGGGAGGTAATTCACCCCTCCACTTT.

This chain uses TRBV7-9 with TRBJ2-7, with 11 bases that match TRBD1. This CDR3 has 16 amino acids. The germline V gene has CDR1 SEHNR and CDR2 FQNEAQ (reference sequence). J gave up 2 bases and V 3 bases, and 6 bases lay outside the gene matches. The CDR3 loop reads CASSFPGQGVTYEQYF. DNA for the CDR3: TGTGCCAGCAGCTTTCCGGGACAGGGGGTAACCTACGAGCAGTACTTC.

The sample holds many counts of this clonotype. The CDR3 nucleotides are TGCGCCAGCAGCTTGGGGTCACCTTCTGGAAACACCATATATTTT. It translates to CASSLGSPSGNTIYF. The genes are TRBV5-1 and TRBJ1-3; D is uncertain. The CDR3 spans 15 residues. CDR1 and CDR2 (germline): SGHRS, YFSETQ. Trimming left V 0 bases short and J 1 base short, with 8 bases between. The variable domain in full, completed from reference TRBV5-1 and TRBJ1-3, reads KAGVTQTPRYLIKTRGQQVTLSCSPISGHRSVSWYQQTPGQGLQFLFEYFSETQRNKGNFPGRFSGRQFSNSRSEMNVSTLELGDSALYLCASSLGSPSGNTIYFGEGSWLTVV.

The sample holds many counts of this clonotype. The chain couples TRBV18 to TRBJ2-4; TRBD1 is a possible D gene (6 bases). Germline lookup yields CDR1 KGHSH and CDR2 LQKENI. Trimming took 3 bases from V and 2 from J, leaving 11 bases between them. The CDR3 sequence is 15 residues long. CDR3 residues: CASSPPDRPKNIQYF. Here the CDR3 DNA reads TGTGCCAGCTCACCTCCAGACAGGCCCAAAAACATTCAGTACTTC.

This clonotype was counted many times. V is TRBV5-1 and J is TRBJ2-1, with no clear D. Trimming shortened V by 5 bases and J by 0 bases, and 12 bases separated the two germline ends. The CDR3 contains 15 residues. Germline-derived CDR1 and CDR2 are SGHRS and YFSETQ. CDR3 residues: CASRTTSTSYNEQFF. Written as DNA, the CDR3 is TGCGCCAGCAGGACGACGAGTACCTCCTACAATGAGCAGTTCTTC.

This clonotype was found many times. The chain links TRBV12-3 or TRBV12-4 to TRBJ1-1, with TRBD1 matching 9 bases. Trimming at V came to 6 bases and at J to 10 bases, leaving 6 bases not matched to a gene. This CDR3 contains 12 residues. CDR3 sequence (DNA): TGTGCCAGCAGACAGGGGGCAAGTGGAGCTTTCTTT. Amino acid sequence: CASRQGASGAFF.

In its sample, this clonotype was seen many times. The chain has TRBV5-1 and TRBJ2-3, with D possibly TRBD2 on 5 matching bases. Germline V gene data show CDR1 as SGHRS and CDR2 as YFSETQ. Trimming removed 8 bases from V and 1 base from J, with 11 bases in between. The CDR3 sequence is 13 residues long. CDR3: CASTGKGTDTQYF. CDR3 nucleotide sequence: TGCGCCAGTACGGGGAAGGGCACAGATACGCAGTATTTT.

In its sample, this clonotype was seen many times. The rearrangement joins TRBV2 to TRBJ1-2; no definite D call. The CDR3 is 13 residues long. The V gene lost 2 bases and the J gene lost 5 bases, with 9 bases spanning the gap. The germline V gene has CDR1 SNHLY and CDR2 FYNNEI. Here the CDR3 reads CASSEPSLYGYTF. CDR3 coding DNA: TGTGCCAGCAGTGAACCCAGCCTATATGGCTACACCTTC.

This clonotype was picked up many times. The chain couples TRBV5-1 to TRBJ2-3; D not certain. The CDR3 loop spans 15 amino acids. The V gene lost 0 bases and the J gene lost 0 bases, with 8 bases spanning the gap. Germline V CDR1 and CDR2: SGHRS, YFSETQ. The CDR3 protein is CASSLENASTDTQYF. CDR3 DNA: TGCGCCAGCAGCTTGGAGAATGCTAGCACAGATACGCAGTATTTT.

This clonotype was observed at least ten times. The genes are TRBV20-1 and TRBJ1-2; D is unresolved. CDR1 DFQATT and CDR2 SNEGSKA come from the germline V gene (reference sequence). Between the trimmed V and J ends, which lost 3 bases and 5 bases, there was a span of 16 bases. The CDR3 totals 14 residues. CDR3 coding DNA: TGCAGTGCTAGGCCACAAGAGCGTGGTTATGGCTACACCTTC. This translates into CSARPQERGYGYTF.

This clonotype appeared many times. CDR3 residues: CASSMGGPGTEAFF. The DNA of the CDR3 is TGTGCCAGTAGTATGGGGGGACCGGGCACCGAAGCTTTCTTT. V gene TRBV19 combines with J gene TRBJ1-1, with D possibly matching TRBD1 (5 bases). Trimming shortened V by 3 bases and J by 8 bases, and 16 bases separated the two germline ends. CDR1 and CDR2 (germline): LNHDA, SQIVND (reference sequence). The CDR3 spans 14 residues.